What follows is one T cell receptor (beta chain) and its context. Its specificity is not known. The CDR3 contains 15 residues. Trimming removed 5 bases from V and 3 bases from J, with 17 bases in between. From germline, CDR1 is LNHDA and CDR2 SQIVND (reference sequence). The entry originates in a study of cytomegalovirus exposure and HLA in healthy donors. Study results and limitations: Available immune exposure information was restricted to CMV serostatus only.

Both 60 Vbeta primers and 13 Jbeta primers went into the PCR. The table came from immunoSEQ multiplex PCR; TCRdb's copy has only in-frame clones and leaves some out. The table includes 150,000 or so clones, approximately 80% detected once. V is TRBV19 and J is TRBJ2-7, with TRBD1 as a possible D gene (6 bases). Sequencing used PBMCs. This TCR came from a male donor in good health and CMV-seronegative. The DNA of the CDR3 is TGTGCCAGTAGTCTATCGGCGAGGGGGAACTACGAGCAGTACTTC. Its protein product is CASSLSARGNYEQYF.